Here is one T cell receptor (beta chain) with its context. Antigen specificity is unknown. This entry belongs to a study of CXCR3-negative and CXCR3-positive naive CD8 T cells. Study-wide points: In CXCR3-positive naive cells, the TRB CDR3s were more hydrophobic than in CXCR3-negative naive cells.

Sorting yielded triplicates of 300,000 cells for each CD8+ T cell subset. Libraries were UMI-labeled 5' RACE TRB cDNA. Each CDR3 protein gets one entry in TCRdb, which reprocessed the 5' RACE reads and gives no DNA. The table for this sample gives some 120,000 distinct CDR3 sequences. This TCR was recovered from a human donor in good health. Some clones in this sample may be carry-over from other donors' samples. The sample taken for sequencing was naive CXCR3+ CD8+ T cells from blood. The subset was: CD45RO-CCR7+CD27+CD95- naive CD8+ T cells expressing CXCR3 (TNR3+).

This CDR3 is CASSLVTGQNTGELFF. The J gene is TRBJ2-2, the V gene TRBV7-9. Looked up from germline, CDR1 is SEHNR and CDR2 is FQNEAQ (reference sequence). The length of the CDR3 is 16 residues. Filled out from reference TRBV7-9 and TRBJ2-2, the complete variable domain reads DTGVSQNPRHKITKRGQNVTFRCDPISEHNRLYWYRQTLGQGPEFLTYFQNEAQLEKSRLLSDRFSAERPKGSFSTLEIQRTEQGDSAMYLCASSLVTGQNTGELFFGEGSRLTVL.